Listed here is a single TCR beta chain. Its antigen is not known. Germline V gene data show CDR1 as KGHSH and CDR2 as LQKENI. The CDR3 has 14 residues. After removal of 4 bases from V and 3 bases from J, the junction contained 2 bases not matched to a gene. This sample is part of a study of T cells after yellow fever vaccination. General study points: Most primary-vaccination clones reappeared after the booster (about 96% CD4, more than 70% CD8). Contaminating bulk clonotypes could be abundant in FACS-sorted repertoires.

TCRdb processed the 5' RACE reads anew with MiXCR; each CDR3 protein has one entry. The top ten hold roughly 18% of the sample, which has roughly 340,000 distinct CDR3 sequences, roughly 8.7% seen once. The chain combines TRBV18 with TRBJ2-5, with 10 bases aligning to TRBD1. The clonotype comes from a man between 18 and 29 years old who received the YFV17D yellow fever vaccine. The specimen was PBMCs, collected on the day of the first yellow fever vaccination. The CDR3 sequence is CASSHGQGEETQYF. In nucleotides, the CDR3 is TGTGCCAGCTCACACGGACAGGGGGAAGAGACCCAGTACTTC.